This TCR beta chain was obtained from a study of cytomegalovirus exposure and HLA in healthy donors. The CDR3 covers 14 residues. CDR1 is SGHRS, CDR2 YFSETQ, per germline. V lost 0 bases to trimming and J lost 6 bases, with 11 bases between them. The table came from immunoSEQ multiplex PCR; TCRdb's copy has only in-frame clones and leaves some out. The sample holds about 160,000 clones, less than 90% seen once. This chain uses TRBV5-1 with TRBJ2-3; D is perhaps TRBD1 (5 bases). This sequence was found in a woman between 18 and 29 years old in good health and CMV-seronegative. The sample was PBMCs. The CDR3 DNA follows: TGCGCCAGCAGCTTGGCCAGGGCAGAGGATACGCAGTATTTT. Translation: CASSLARAEDTQYF.